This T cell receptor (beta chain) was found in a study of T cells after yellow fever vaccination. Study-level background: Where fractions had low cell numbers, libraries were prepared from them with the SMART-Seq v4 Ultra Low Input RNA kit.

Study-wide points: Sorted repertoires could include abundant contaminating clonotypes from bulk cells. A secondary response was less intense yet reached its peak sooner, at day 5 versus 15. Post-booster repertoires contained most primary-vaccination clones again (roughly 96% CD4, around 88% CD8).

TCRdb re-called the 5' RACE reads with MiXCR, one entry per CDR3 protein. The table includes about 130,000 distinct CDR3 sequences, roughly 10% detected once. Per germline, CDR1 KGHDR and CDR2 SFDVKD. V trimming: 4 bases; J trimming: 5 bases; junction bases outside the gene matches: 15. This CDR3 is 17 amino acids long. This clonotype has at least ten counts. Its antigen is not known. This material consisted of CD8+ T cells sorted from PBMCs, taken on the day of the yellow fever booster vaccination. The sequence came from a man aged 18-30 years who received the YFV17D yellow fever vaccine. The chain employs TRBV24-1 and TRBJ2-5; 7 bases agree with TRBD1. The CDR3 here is CATSDNIRGQGNETQYF. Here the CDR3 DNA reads TGTGCCACCAGTGACAACATAAGGGGGCAGGGAAATGAGACCCAGTACTTC.